This TCR beta chain was captured in a study of metastatic and nonmetastatic thyroid tumors. Patients had received no treatment of any kind before thyroid surgery. TCRdb re-called the PCR reads via MiXCR. This table has more than 14,000 clones, roughly 25% appearing once. About this clone itself: Its specificity is unknown.

From germline, CDR1 is SGHTA and CDR2 FQGNSA. The CDR3 extends over 17 amino acids. V shed 5 bases, J shed 2 bases, and the junction held 13 bases outside the gene matches. Study-level points and caveats: Malignant tumors reportedly showed significantly higher TCR beta diversity than benign nodules in both blood and tumor.

V is TRBV7-2 and J is TRBJ2-5, with 8 bases matching TRBD2. What was sequenced was tumor tissue. The receptor's source is a female donor with papillary thyroid cancer or a benign thyroid nodule (not recorded which). Some clones in this sample may be carry-over from other donors' samples. The CDR3 loop is CASSPWGAGGTQETQYF. The DNA for the CDR3 is TGTGCCAGCAGCCCATGGGGGGCGGGAGGAACTCAAGAGACCCAGTACTTC.